Listed below are T cell receptor beta chains from one sample, sequenced in a study of CD8+CD57+ T cells in acquired aplastic anemia. TCRdb re-called the reads with MiXCR, one entry per CDR3 protein. The sample lists about 190,000 distinct CDR3 sequences; roughly half were seen once. The sample was sorted CD4+, CD8+, or CD8+CD57+ T cells (not recorded which) from PBMCs. The receptors shown here come from a human donor with aplastic anemia. The CDR3 runs from the conserved cysteine through the conserved F or W. Each record gives: J gene, V gene, clone size, D gene, CDR3 DNA, CDR3 protein. D genes are given only for firm matches. Size tells how often a clone was seen (once, few, many) or the class of an expanded clone, and some rows leave it out.

TRBJ2-5 | TRBV24-1 | . | . | TGTGCCACCAGTGATCCGGCCCCGGGGACCCAGTACTTC | CATSDPAPGTQYF
TRBJ2-2 | TRBV9 | many | . | TGTGCCAGCAGCGCGGTCCCTAAAGGGGCCGGGGAGCTGTTTTTT | CASSAVPKGAGELFF
TRBJ2-3 | TRBV5-4 | once | . | TGTGCCAGCAGCTTGGGCCCACCGGCAAGCACAGATACGCAGTATTTT | CASSLGPPASTDTQYF
TRBJ1-6 | TRBV20-1 | . | . | TGCAGTGACAGGGAGAATTCACCCCTCCACTTT | CSDRENSPLHF
TRBJ2-7 | TRBV2 | few | . | TGTGCCAGCAGCCTCCTGGGGGTAAGGTACGAGCAGTACTTC | CASSLLGVRYEQYF
TRBJ2-3 | TRBV29-1 | . | TRBD2 | TGCAGCGTTGAAGATCGCGGGGGGGCGACAGATACGCAGTATTTT | CSVEDRGGATDTQYF
TRBJ2-7 | TRBV2 | . | TRBD1 | TGTGCCAGCTCACCACGTGACAGGGACAACTACGACCAGTACTTC | CASSPRDRDNYDQYF
TRBJ2-7 | TRBV7-2 | . | . | TGTGCCAGCAGCTTAGCTACGGACGGGGCCTACGAGCAGTACTTC | CASSLATDGAYEQYF
TRBJ2-6 | TRBV24-1 | . | . | TGTGCCACCAGTGACCCACGGGGCGTCCTGACTTTC | CATSDPRGVLTF
TRBJ2-5 | TRBV10-1 | . | TRBD1 | TGCGCCAGCAGTGAGTTACGGTACAGGGGGCAAGAGACCCAGTACTTC | CASSELRYRGQETQYF
TRBJ1-6 | TRBV7-3 | once | . | TGTGCCAGCAGCCCTAGGATCGGTTCACCCCTCCACTTT | CASSPRIGSPLHF
TRBJ2-7 | TRBV4-1 | many | TRBD1 | TGCGCCAGCAGCCAAGTTAGGGGGCAGCTCTACGAGCAGTACTTC | CASSQVRGQLYEQYF
TRBJ2-7 | TRBV5-1 | many | TRBD1 | TGCGCCAGCAGGGAACCGGGACAGGGGTCCGAGCAGTACTTC | CASREPGQGSEQYF
TRBJ2-1 | TRBV19 | . | . | TGTGCCAGTAGTGCGGGACTTATCTACAATGAGCAGTTCTTC | CASSAGLIYNEQFF
TRBJ2-3 | TRBV10-1 | . | . | TGCGCCAGCACTTTGAATGGGGATAGCACAGATACGCAGTATTTT | CASTLNGDSTDTQYF
TRBJ2-5 | TRBV2 | . | . | TGTGCCAGCAGTGAAGTTTTCGGGGAGACCCAGTACTTC | CASSEVFGETQYF
TRBJ1-2 | TRBV10-3 | . | TRBD1 | TGTGCCATCAGTGACGGACAGGTCTATGGCTACACCTTC | CAISDGQVYGYTF
TRBJ2-7 | TRBV5-1 | . | . | TGCGCCAGCAGCCTGACGACGGGGGCCACCTACGAGCAGTACTTC | CASSLTTGATYEQYF
TRBJ2-7 | TRBV27 | . | TRBD1 | TGTGCCAGCAGGTCCGGGCTAGGACAGGGTCCCTACGAGCAGTACTTC | CASRSGLGQGPYEQYF
TRBJ2-7 | TRBV4-2 | many | TRBD2 | TGTGCCAGCAGCCAAGATCGCTCTAGCGGGATCTACGAGCAGTACTTC | CASSQDRSSGIYEQYF
TRBJ2-5 | TRBV7-9 | . | . | TGTGCCAGCAGCTCAGGGTTGTGGGAGACCCAGTACTTC | CASSSGLWETQYF
TRBJ2-1 | TRBV7-8 | . | TRBD1 | TGTGCCAGCAGCTCCGGGACAGGGGGCTACAATGAGCAGTTCTTC | CASSSGTGGYNEQFF
TRBJ2-5 | TRBV19 | . | . | TGTGCCAGTAGTATGGGCCCCACAGGTTCGGAGACCCAGTACTTC | CASSMGPTGSETQYF
TRBJ1-5 | TRBV2 | many | . | TGTGCCAGCAGCCTGACAGGATTTGGCAATCAGCCCCAGCATTTT | CASSLTGFGNQPQHF
TRBJ1-6 | TRBV10-3 | . | TRBD1 | TGTGCCATTACGGCAGACAGGGATAATTCACCCCTCCACTTT | CAITADRDNSPLHF
TRBJ2-7 | TRBV2 | once | . | TGTGCCAGCAGGGAAGTGTTCTACGAGCGGTACTTC | CASREVFYERYF
TRBJ2-1 | TRBV3-1 | many | . | TGTGCCAGCAGCCACCTAGCCGCCGGTGGTGAGCAGTTCTTC | CASSHLAAGGEQFF
TRBJ2-5 | TRBV20-1 | few | . | TGCAGTGCTAGTAGACTACCACAAGAGGTGCAGTACTTC | CSASRLPQEVQYF
TRBJ1-2 | TRBV2 | . | . | TGTGCCAGCAGTGGGGGGGCATATGGCTACACCTTC | CASSGGAYGYTF
TRBJ2-5 | TRBV2 | many | . | TGTGCCAGCTACAGGGAAGAGACCCAGTACTTC | CASYREETQYF
TRBJ1-5 | TRBV29-1 | many | . | TGCAGCGTCCGGACAGATAGCAATCAGCCCCAGCATTTT | CSVRTDSNQPQHF
TRBJ1-6 | TRBV29-1 | . | TRBD1 | TGCAGCGTTGAAGGGGACAGGGGTTCACCCCTCCACTTT | CSVEGDRGSPLHF
TRBJ2-1 | TRBV4-1 | many | . | TGCGCCAGCAGCCAAGAAGGTCGCGGGGCCTACAATGAGCAGTTCTTC | CASSQEGRGAYNEQFF
TRBJ2-1 | TRBV5-1 | once | . | TGCGCCAGCAGCTTGAGCAGGGATCACGAGCAGTTCTTC | CASSLSRDHEQFF
TRBJ1-4 | TRBV29-1 | once | TRBD1 | TGCAGCGTTCGGACAGGGAGTCTCATTGGTTCTAATGAAAAACTGTTTTTT | CSVRTGSLIGSNEKLFF
TRBJ1-2 | TRBV20-1 | . | . | TGCAGTGCTAGGAGGGGGGGCGCAGTTGGTTACACCTTC | CSARRGGAVGYTF
TRBJ2-5 | TRBV7-8 | . | . | TGTGCCAGCAGCTTAAGCGGTAGCCTCCAAGAGACCCAGTACTTC | CASSLSGSLQETQYF
TRBJ2-1 | TRBV2 | few | . | TGTGCCAGCACAGCACTTAGCTCCTACAATGAGCAGTTCTTC | CASTALSSYNEQFF
TRBJ2-3 | TRBV11-2 | . | TRBD2 | TGTGCCAGCAGTTGGAGCGGGGGGGTGGCAGATACGCAGTATTTT | CASSWSGGVADTQYF
TRBJ2-1 | TRBV29-1 | many | TRBD2 | TGCAGCGTTGTAGCGGGAGGGATTAATGAGCAGTTCTTC | CSVVAGGINEQFF
TRBJ1-5 | TRBV5-1 | . | . | TGCGCCAGCAGCTTGAGGCCACAGGAGCTTAGCAATCAGCCCCAGCATTTT | CASSLRPQELSNQPQHF